Described below is a single T cell receptor (beta chain) sequence and its context. Losses at the gene ends were 5 bases for V and 2 bases for J; bases not matched to a gene: 4. CDR1 is MNHEY, CDR2 SMNVEV, per germline (reference sequence). The CDR3 totals 14 residues. The sample is drawn from a study of cytomegalovirus exposure and HLA in healthy donors. Researchers ran the PCR with 60 Vbeta and 13 Jbeta primers. This table comes from immunoSEQ multiplex PCR, and its TCRdb copy is limited to in-frame clones, with some not included. The sample contains 99,000 or so clones, 65% to 85% of which appear only once.

V and J are TRBV27 and TRBJ1-2; 8 bases are shared with TRBD1. The clonotype comes from a male donor in good health and CMV-seronegative. Source material: PBMCs. CDR3 DNA sequence: TGTGCCAGCAGTACTCGACAGGGGAACTATGGCTACACCTTC. The encoded protein is CASSTRQGNYGYTF.